This T cell receptor beta chain stems from a study of Ad26.COV2.S vaccination and SARS-CoV-2 variants (dated by TCRdb to about 2021). As for the study more broadly: Donors in the vaccine arm were drawn from COV1001, a multicentre, randomized, double-blind, placebo-controlled phase I-IIa trial testing Ad26.COV2.S in healthy adults. Participants in the trial were split at random into five groups of five each, receiving low-dose or high-dose Ad26.COV2.S once or twice, or else placebo on both occasions. Dosing of Ad26.COV2.S was intramuscular, at either 5x10^10 or 1x10^11 viral particles, delivered as one shot or as two shots spaced 56 days apart. A total of roughly 32 samples were included in the TCR-sequenced set, comprising about 20 Ad26.COV2.S vaccine recipients, 5 placebo recipients and 8 SARS-CoV-2 convalescent individuals. Investigators did not know the trial group allocation while performing experiments and assessing outcomes. TCRbeta repertoire sequencing served as the tool for gauging how specific and how broad the SARS-CoV-2-reactive T cell receptors were following Ad26.COV2.S vaccination.

Findings and caveats that apply to the study as a whole: Comparable non-spike TCR breadth was observed between vaccine and placebo recipients, consistent with only spike being contained in the vaccine. According to the authors, total T cell responses may have been underestimated by the TCR breadth and depth analyses. Substantial breadth of spike-specific CD8+ and CD4+ T cell responses was reported after vaccination. The study was not powered for comparison of responses between vaccine doses or regimens. Compared with placebo recipients, Ad26.COV2.S recipients showed higher spike-specific TCR breadth (P = 0.0014).

The immunoSEQ Assay was the method used to sequence TCRbeta CDR3 regions. After extraction, genomic DNA underwent amplification by bias-controlled multiplex PCR, followed by high-throughput sequencing. Concerning the study's data processing: Collapsing and filtering of sequences were performed to quantify the absolute abundance of each unique TCRbeta CDR3 region. T cell fraction was estimated by normalizing TCRbeta template counts to usable DNA, which was measured by amplifying reference genes present in all nucleated cells. Repertoire TCRs were annotated as SARS-CoV-2-specific when V gene, CDR3 amino acid sequence and J gene were exactly matched to a known reactive TCR set. The reference SARS-CoV-2 TCR set came from MIRA and was filtered for enrichment in COVID-19-positive ImmuneCODE repertoires, removing public or cross-reactive TCRs. Based on the MIRA antigens, annotated TCRs were further analysed at the level of specific ORF or position within ORF. Breadth was defined as the number of annotated unique rearrangements divided by the total number of unique productive rearrangements, and depth was defined as the summed frequency of the annotated unique rearrangements. Group comparisons of TCR breadth used two-sided Wilcoxon rank-sum tests. TCRdb stores this immuneACCESS table with in-frame sequences only. Part of the clones is absent; in the studies checked, under half of the shortfall reflects unresolved V genes, and no reason is known for the rest. That table supplies the V and J calls and clone size; D and trimming were determined from the DNA. A total of about 680,000 clones appear in this sample, roughly nine tenths of them only once. Clones ranked in the top ten supply roughly 1.5% of the sample.

Germline trimming: 2 bases from V, 8 bases from J; junction bases outside gene matches: 6. As encoded in the germline V gene, CDR1 is SGHRS while CDR2 is YFSETQ. Including the terminal cysteine and phenylalanine, the CDR3 comprises 14 residues. Kept here is only the CDR3 DNA, which spans 42 bases and is read in frame from base 1. The sample's treatment or condition, from its label and the paper: around 19 received Ad26.COV2.S at low or high dose, single or two shots; roughly five received placebo; per-sample allocation not given. For vaccine and placebo recipients, repertoires were sequenced using samples collected on day 63 after the first injection. Between 29 July and 7 August 2020, Cohort 1b enrolled 25 adults aged 18-55 years at one site in Boston, USA. As a vaccine, Ad26.COV2.S was a replication-incompetent adenovirus type 26 vector that expressed a prefusion-stabilized SARS-CoV-2 spike protein derived from the original Wuhan strain.

In the case of this clone: It lacks a known antigen. Base qualities are missing; no much larger clone stands one base away.

The rearranged chain carries TRBV5-1 and TRBJ1-4, and 7 junction bases match TRBD1. The TCR sequence derives from a person between 18 and 65 years old who received the Ad26.COV2.S COVID-19 vaccine or a placebo. The material sequenced was peripheral blood, taken in a trial of Ad26.COV2.S vaccine versus placebo. The nucleotide sequence is given as TGCGCCAGCAGCTTCGACAGGGCCCGCGAAAAACTGTTTTTT. This translates into CASSFDRAREKLFF.